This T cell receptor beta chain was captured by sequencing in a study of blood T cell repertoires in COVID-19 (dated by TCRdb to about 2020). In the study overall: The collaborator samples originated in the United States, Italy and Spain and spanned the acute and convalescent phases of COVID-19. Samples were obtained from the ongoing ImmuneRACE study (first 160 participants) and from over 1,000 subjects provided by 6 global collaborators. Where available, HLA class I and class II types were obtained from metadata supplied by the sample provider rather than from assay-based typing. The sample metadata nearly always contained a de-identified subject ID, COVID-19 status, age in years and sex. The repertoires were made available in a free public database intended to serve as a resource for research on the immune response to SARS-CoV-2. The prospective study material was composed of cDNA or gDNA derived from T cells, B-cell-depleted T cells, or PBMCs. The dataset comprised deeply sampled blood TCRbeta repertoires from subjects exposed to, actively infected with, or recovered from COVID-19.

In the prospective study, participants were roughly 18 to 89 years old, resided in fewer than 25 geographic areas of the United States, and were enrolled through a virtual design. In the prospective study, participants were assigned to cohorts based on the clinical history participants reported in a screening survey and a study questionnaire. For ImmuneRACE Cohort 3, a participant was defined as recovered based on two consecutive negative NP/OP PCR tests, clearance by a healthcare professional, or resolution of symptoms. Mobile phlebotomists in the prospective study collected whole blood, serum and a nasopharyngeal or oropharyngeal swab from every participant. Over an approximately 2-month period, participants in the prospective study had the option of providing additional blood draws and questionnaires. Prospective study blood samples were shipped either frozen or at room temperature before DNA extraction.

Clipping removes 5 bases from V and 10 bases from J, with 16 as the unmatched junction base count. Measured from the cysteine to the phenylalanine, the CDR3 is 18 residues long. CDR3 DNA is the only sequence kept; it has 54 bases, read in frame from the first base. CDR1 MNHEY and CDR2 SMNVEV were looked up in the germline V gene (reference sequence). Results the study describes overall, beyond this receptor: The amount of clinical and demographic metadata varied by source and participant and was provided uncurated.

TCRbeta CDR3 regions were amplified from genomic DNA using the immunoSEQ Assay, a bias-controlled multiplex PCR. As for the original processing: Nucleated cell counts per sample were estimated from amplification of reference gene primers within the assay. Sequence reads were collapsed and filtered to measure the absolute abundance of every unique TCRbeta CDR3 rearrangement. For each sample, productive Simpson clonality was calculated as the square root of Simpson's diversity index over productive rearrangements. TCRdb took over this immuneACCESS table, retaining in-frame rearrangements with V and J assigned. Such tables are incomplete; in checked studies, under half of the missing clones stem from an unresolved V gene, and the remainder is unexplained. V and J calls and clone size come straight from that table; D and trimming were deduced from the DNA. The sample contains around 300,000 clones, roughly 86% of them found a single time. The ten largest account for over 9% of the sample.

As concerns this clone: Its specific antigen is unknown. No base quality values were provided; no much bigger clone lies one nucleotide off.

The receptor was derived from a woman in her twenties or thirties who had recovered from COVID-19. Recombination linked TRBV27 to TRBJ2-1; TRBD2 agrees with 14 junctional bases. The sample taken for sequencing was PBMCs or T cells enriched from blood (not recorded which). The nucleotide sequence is TGTGCCAGCAGTATGAAACCGGGACTAGCGGGAGTTAAGATAGAGCAGTTCTTC. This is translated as CASSMKPGLAGVKIEQFF.